This TCR beta chain comes out of a study of T cells in Graves' hyperthyroidism and ophthalmopathy. Germline lookup yields CDR1 SGHVS and CDR2 FQNEAQ. CDR3 length: 16 amino acids. The V segment lost 1 base and the J segment 14 bases; nucleotides outside the gene matches: 14. Amplified TCR beta CDR3 regions came from RNA transcripts. Researchers ran a first-round RT-PCR on the TCR CDR3 using the HTBI primer set. TCRdb independently ran MiXCR on the multiplex PCR reads; one entry per CDR3 protein. The table records more than 500,000 distinct CDR3 sequences, 40% to 50% of them present only once. On this clonotype itself: Its specificity is unknown.

Study-level findings and limits: In the blood, most expanded thyroid clonotypes above 0.001 appeared as well. Ophthalmopathy, as predicted by the model, came a median roughly 6.3 months after the prediction.

What was sequenced was peripheral blood or thyroid tissue (not recorded which). The chain recombines TRBV7-8 with TRBJ1-5, with TRBD1 identical over 10 bases. The origin of this receptor is an adult woman with Graves' disease, either hyperthyroidism or ophthalmopathy (not recorded which). The CDR3 protein is CASSLGPLGQGIYEHF. CDR3 coding DNA: TGTGCCAGCAGCTTAGGTCCATTGGGACAGGGGATCTACGAGCATTTT.